The present T cell receptor (beta chain) was sequenced within a study of shared clonotypes between healthy human individuals. Study background: Aged 18 to 49, the donors were a couple of women and a few men. Per donor, three plates held CD4 naive cells, three held CD4 memory, two held CD8 naive and one held CD8 memory.

Measured with immunoSEQ multiplex PCR; TCRdb has only the in-frame clones, and not every one. Here the sample spans under 600,000 clones, around 95% being singletons. Concerning this clone: Additional DNA sequences in this sample encode the identical CDR3.

Negatively enriched CD4+ T cells were divided by CD45RA into naive and memory. Germline loops: CDR1 MDHEN, CDR2 SYDVKM. The CDR3 has 12 residues. V shed 6 bases and J shed 3 bases, with 9 bases lying between them. The receptor was derived from a woman aged 25 to 45 in good health. The chain uses TRBV28 and TRBJ2-7, with D maybe TRBD2 (5 bases). The sequenced sample was naive CD4+ T cells sorted from blood. Subset noted: CD45RA+ positively selected. The chain's CDR3 is CASRLEGYEQYF. The CDR3 DNA reads as TGTGCCAGCAGGCTAGAGGGCTACGAGCAGTACTTC.